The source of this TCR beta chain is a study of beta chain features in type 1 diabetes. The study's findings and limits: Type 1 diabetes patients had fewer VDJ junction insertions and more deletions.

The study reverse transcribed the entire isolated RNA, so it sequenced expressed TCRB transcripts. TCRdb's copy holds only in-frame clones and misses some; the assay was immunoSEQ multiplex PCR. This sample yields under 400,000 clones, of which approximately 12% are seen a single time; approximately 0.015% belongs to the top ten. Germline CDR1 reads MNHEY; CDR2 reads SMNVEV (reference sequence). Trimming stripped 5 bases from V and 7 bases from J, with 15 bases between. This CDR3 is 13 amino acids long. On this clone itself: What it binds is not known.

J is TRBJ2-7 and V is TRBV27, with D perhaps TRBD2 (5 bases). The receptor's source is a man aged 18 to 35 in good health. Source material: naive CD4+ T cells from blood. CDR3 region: CASSNPRPGEQYF. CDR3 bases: TGTGCCAGCAGTAACCCTCGACCGGGAGAGCAGTACTTC.